A single sample is the source of the 5 T cell receptor beta chains below, sequenced in a study of long-term antiretroviral therapy in people with HIV. Run at survey level, the immunoSEQ assay was version v3.0. TCRdb's table, derived via immunoSEQ multiplex PCR, lists solely in-frame clones and lacks some. The table records approximately 20,000 clones, around four fifths of them present only once. This sample comprised unsorted PBMCs, obtained roughly 4 years after starting antiretroviral therapy. The origin of the receptors is a man aged 18 to 29 with HIV.

In this sample, this clone turned up a few times. The chain uses TRBV5-1 and TRBJ1-6, with D perhaps matching TRBD1 (5 bases). Trimming took 5 bases from V and 9 from J, leaving 21 bases between them. Germline V gene data show CDR1 as SGHRS and CDR2 as YFSETQ. The CDR3 extends over 16 amino acids. CDR3 DNA sequence: TGCGCCAGCAGTTCGGGACTTCTTGAAGAAATTTCACCCCTCCACTTT. Its translation is CASSSGLLEEISPLHF.

The V gene is TRBV5-4, the J gene TRBJ1-2; D may be TRBD1 (5 bases). Per germline, CDR1 SGHNT and CDR2 YYREEE (reference sequence). CDR3 length: 14 residues. V lost 1 base and J lost 5, with 12 bases in between. Here the CDR3 DNA reads TGTGCCAGCAGCTTGCGGGGGTATGGGTATGGCTACACCTTC. Translation gives CASSLRGYGYGYTF.

The chain combines TRBV6-5 with TRBJ2-2; D might be TRBD1 (6 bases). The CDR3 runs 16 residues. Trimming took off 2 bases at V and 2 bases at J, with 12 bases between the two ends. The germline gives CDR1 MNHEY, CDR2 SVGAGI. CDR3: CASSYHQGPNTGELFF. The CDR3 region has the DNA TGTGCCAGCAGTTACCATCAGGGGCCCAACACCGGGGAGCTGTTTTTT.

The CDR3 DNA follows: TGCGCCAGCAGCCAAGCAGGGGGCACCGAGCAGTACTTC. Translating gives CASSQAGGTEQYF. This chain links TRBV4-1 with TRBJ2-7, with 8 bases fitting TRBD1. The CDR3 runs 13 residues. CDR1 and CDR2 (germline): MGHRA, YSYEKL. The V and J ends lost 1 base and 6 bases, in that order; junction bases with no gene match: 2.

The chain joins TRBV7-2 to TRBJ1-6; D gene unclear. V was cut by 4 bases and J by 0 bases, with 7 bases left in between. The CDR3 extends over 15 amino acids. Germline assignment: CDR1 SGHTA and CDR2 FQGNSA. The CDR3 coding sequence is TGTGCCAGCAGCTCGACACACTCCTATAATTCACCCCTCCACTTT. This encodes CASSSTHSYNSPLHF. Full variable domain (missing parts from reference TRBV7-2 and TRBJ1-6): GAGVSQSPSNKVTEKGKDVELRCDPISGHTALYWYRQSLGQGLEFLIYFQGNSAPDKSGLPSDRFSAERTGGSVSTLTIQRTQQEDSAVYLCASSSTHSYNSPLHFGNGTRLTVT.